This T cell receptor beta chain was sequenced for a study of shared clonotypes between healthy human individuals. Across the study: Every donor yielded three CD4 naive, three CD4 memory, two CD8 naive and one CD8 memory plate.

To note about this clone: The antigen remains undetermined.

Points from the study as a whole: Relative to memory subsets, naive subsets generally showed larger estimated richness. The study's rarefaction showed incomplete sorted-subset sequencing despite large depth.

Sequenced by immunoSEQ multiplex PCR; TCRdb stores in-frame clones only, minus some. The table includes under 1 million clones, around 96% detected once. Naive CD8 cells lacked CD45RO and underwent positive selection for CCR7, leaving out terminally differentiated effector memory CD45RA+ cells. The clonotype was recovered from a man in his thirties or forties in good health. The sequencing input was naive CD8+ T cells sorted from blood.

The CDR3: CASSVADRGSPEAFF. DNA for the CDR3: TGTGCCAGCAGCGTAGCGGACAGGGGTAGCCCTGAAGCTTTCTTT. The rearrangement joins TRBV9 to TRBJ1-1; 9 bases align to TRBD1. The V gene end was trimmed by 0 bases and the J gene end by 6 bases; junction bases not matched to a gene: 6. The CDR3 length is 15 residues. Germline loops: CDR1 SGDLS, CDR2 YYNGEE.